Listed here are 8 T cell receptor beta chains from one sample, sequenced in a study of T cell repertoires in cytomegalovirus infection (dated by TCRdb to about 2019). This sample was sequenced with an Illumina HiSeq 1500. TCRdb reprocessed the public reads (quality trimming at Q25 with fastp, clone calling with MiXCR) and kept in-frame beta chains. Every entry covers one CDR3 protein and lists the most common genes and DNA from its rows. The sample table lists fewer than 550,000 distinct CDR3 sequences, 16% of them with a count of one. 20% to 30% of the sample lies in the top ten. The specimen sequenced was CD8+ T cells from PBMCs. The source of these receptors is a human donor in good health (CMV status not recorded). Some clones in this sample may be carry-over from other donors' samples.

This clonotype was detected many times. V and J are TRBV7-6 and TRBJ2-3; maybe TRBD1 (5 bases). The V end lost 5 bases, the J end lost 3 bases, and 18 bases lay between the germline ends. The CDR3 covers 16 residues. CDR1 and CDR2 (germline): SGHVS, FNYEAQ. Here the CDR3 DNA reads TGTGCCAGCAGCCAAGGACAAGGGCCGAGTACAGATACGCAGTATTTT. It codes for CASSQGQGPSTDTQYF. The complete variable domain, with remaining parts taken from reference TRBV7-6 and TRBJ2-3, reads GAGVSQSPRYKVTKRGQDVALRCDPISGHVSLYWYRQALGQGPEFLTYFNYEAQQDKSGLPNDRFSAERPEGSISTLTIQRTEQRDSAMYRCASSQGQGPSTDTQYFGPGTRLTVL.

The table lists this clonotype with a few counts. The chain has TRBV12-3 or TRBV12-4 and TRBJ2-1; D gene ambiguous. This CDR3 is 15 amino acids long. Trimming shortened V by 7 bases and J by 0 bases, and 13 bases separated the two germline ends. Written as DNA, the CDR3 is TGTGCCAGCACCTTTACCCGGGTCTCCTACAATGAGCAGTTCTTC. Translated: CASTFTRVSYNEQFF.

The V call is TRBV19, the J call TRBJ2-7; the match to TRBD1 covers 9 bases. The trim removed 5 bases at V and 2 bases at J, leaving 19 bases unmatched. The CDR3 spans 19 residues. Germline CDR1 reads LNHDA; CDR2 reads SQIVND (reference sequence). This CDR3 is CASSVPSFHPGQGPYEQYF. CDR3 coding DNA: TGTGCCAGTAGTGTCCCCTCCTTTCACCCGGGACAGGGACCCTACGAGCAGTACTTC.

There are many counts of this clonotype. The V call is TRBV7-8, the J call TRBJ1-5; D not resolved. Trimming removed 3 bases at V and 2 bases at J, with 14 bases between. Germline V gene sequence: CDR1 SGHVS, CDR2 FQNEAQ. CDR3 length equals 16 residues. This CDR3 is CASSFWGREGNQPQHF. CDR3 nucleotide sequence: TGTGCCAGCAGCTTTTGGGGAAGGGAGGGCAATCAGCCCCAGCATTTT.

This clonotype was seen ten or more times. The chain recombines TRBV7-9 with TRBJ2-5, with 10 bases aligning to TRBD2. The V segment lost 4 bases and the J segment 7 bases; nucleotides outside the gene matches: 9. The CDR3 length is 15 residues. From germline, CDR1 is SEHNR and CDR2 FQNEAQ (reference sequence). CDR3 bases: TGTGCCAGCAGCTCAGGACTAGCGGATGGCGGGACCCAGTACTTC. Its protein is CASSSGLADGGTQYF.

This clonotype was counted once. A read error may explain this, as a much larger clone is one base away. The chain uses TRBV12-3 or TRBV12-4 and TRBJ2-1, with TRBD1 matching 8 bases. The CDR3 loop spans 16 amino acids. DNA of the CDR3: TGTGCCAGCAGTCTTCCCGGACAGGGCCCCGGGAATGAGCAGTTGTTC. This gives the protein CASSLPGQGPGNEQLF.

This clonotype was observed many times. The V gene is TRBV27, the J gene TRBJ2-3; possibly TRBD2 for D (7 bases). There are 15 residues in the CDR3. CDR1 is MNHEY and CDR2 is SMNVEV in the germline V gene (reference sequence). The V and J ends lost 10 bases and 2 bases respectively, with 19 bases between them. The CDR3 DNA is TGTGCCACCCGAGAGGGGGGGTTGTTCACAGATACGCAGTATTTT. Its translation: CATREGGLFTDTQYF.

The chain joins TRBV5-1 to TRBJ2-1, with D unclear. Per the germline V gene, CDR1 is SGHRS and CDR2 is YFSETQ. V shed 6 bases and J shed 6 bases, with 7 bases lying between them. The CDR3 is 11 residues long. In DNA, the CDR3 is TGCGCCAGCATCCGTACCAATGAGCAGTTCTTC. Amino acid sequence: CASIRTNEQFF. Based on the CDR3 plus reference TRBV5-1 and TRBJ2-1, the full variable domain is KAGVTQTPRYLIKTRGQQVTLSCSPISGHRSVSWYQQTPGQGLQFLFEYFSETQRNKGNFPGRFSGRQFSNSRSEMNVSTLELGDSALYLCASIRTNEQFFGPGTRLTVL.